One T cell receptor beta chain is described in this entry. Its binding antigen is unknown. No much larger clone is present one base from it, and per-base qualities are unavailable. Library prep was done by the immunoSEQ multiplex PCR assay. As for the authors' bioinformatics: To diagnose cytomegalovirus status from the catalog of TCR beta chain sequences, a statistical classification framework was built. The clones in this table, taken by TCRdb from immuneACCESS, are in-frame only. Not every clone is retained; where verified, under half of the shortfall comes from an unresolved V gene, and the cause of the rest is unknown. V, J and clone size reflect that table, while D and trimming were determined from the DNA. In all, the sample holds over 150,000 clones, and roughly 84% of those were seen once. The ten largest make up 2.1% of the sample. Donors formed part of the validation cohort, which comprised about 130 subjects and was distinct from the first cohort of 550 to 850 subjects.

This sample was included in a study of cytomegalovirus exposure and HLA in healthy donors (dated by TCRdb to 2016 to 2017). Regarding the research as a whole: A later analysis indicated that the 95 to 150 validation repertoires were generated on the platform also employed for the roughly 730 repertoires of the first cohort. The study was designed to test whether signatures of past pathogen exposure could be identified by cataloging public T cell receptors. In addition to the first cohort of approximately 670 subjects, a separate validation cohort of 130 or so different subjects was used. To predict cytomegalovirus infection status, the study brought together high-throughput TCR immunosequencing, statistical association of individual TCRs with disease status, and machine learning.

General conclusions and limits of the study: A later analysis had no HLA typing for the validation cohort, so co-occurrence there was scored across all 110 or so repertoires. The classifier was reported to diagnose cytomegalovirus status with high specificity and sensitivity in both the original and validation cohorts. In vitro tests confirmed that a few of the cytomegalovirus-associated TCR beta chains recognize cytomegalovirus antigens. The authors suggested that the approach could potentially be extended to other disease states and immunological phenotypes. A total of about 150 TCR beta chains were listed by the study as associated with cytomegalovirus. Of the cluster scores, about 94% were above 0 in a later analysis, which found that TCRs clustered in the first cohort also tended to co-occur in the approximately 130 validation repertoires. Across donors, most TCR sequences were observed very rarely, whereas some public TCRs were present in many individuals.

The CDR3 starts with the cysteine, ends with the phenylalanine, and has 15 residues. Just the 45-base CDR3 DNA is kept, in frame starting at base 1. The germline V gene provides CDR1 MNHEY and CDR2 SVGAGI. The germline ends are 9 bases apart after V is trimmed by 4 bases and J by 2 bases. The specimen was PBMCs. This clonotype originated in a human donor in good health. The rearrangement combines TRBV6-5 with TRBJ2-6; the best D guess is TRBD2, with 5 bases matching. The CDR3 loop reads CASSSGLAGANVLTF. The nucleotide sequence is TGTGCCAGCAGTTCGGGGTTGGCTGGGGCCAACGTCCTGACTTTC.